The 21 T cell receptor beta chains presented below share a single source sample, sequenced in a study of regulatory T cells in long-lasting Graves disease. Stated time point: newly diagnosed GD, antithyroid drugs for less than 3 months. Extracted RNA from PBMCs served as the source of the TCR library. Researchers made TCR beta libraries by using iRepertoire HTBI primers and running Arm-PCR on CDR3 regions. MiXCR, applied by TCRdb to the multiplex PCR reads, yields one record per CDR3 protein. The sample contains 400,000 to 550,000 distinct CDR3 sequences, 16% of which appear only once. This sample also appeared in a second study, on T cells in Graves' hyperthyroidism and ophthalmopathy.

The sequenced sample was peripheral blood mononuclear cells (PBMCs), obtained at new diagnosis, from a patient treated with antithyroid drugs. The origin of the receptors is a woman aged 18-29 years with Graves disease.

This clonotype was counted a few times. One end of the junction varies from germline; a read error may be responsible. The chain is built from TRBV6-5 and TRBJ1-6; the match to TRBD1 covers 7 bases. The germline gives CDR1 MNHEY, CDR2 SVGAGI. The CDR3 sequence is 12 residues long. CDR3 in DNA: TGTGCCAGCAGTTACCAACGGACAGGACCCATCTTT. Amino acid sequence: CASSYQRTGPIF.

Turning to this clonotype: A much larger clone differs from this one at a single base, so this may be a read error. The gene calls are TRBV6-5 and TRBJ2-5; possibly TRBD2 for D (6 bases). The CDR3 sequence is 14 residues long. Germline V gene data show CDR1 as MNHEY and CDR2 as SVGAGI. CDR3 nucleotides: TGTGCCAGCAGTTCCGGGGACCCGGGAGAGACCCGGTACTTC. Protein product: CASSSGDPGETRYF.

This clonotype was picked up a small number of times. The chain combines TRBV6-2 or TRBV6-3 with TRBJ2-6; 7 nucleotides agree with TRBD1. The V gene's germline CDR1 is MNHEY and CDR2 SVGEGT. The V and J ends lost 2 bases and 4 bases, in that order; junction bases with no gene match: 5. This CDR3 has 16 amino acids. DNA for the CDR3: TGTGCCAGCAGTTACAGACAGGGAACCGGGGCCAACGTCCTGACTTTC. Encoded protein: CASSYRQGTGANVLTF.

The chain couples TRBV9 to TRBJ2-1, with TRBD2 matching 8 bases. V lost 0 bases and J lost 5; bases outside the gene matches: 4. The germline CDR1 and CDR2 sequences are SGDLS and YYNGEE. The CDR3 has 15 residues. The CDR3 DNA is TGTGCCAGCAGCGTAGAACTAGCGGCAAACAATGAGCAGTTCTTC. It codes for CASSVELAANNEQFF.

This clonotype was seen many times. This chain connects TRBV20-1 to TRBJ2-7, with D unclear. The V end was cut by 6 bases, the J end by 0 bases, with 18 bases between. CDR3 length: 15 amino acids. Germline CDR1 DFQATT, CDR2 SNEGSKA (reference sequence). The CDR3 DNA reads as TGCAGTGCCCACGACTTACTTAAAAGCTCCTACGAGCAGTACTTC. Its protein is CSAHDLLKSSYEQYF.

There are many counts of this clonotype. The DNA for the CDR3 is TGCAGTGCTAGGGGGACAGGGTGGCAAGAGACCCAGTACTTC. Protein: CSARGTGWQETQYF. This chain links TRBV20-1 with TRBJ2-5; 9 nucleotides match TRBD1. This CDR3 has 14 amino acids. With V trimmed by 3 bases and J by 2 bases, 4 bases remained unmatched. The germline V gene encodes CDR1 DFQATT and CDR2 SNEGSKA (reference sequence).

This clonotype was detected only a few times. This CDR3 is CSGAPLGSQETQYF. The DNA of the CDR3 is TGCAGCGGTGCCCCCTTAGGGAGCCAAGAGACCCAGTACTTC. This rearrangement joins TRBV29-1 to TRBJ2-5; TRBD2 is a possible D gene (5 bases). The CDR3 totals 14 residues. Per the germline V gene, CDR1 is SQVTM and CDR2 is ANQGSEA. The ends were cut back, 7 bases at V and 1 base at J, with 16 bases in the middle.

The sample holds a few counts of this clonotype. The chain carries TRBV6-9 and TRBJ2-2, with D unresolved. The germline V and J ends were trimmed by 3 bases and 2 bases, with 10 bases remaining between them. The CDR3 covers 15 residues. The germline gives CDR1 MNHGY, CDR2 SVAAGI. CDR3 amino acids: CASSYSGLNTGELFF. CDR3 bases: TGTGCCAGCAGTTACTCTGGGTTAAACACCGGGGAGCTGTTTTTT.

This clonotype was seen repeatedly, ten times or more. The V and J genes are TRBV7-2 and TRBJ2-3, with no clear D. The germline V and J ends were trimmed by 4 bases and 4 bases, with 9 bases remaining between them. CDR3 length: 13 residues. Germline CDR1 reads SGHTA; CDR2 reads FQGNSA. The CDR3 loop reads CASSYEASDTQYF. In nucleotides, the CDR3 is TGTGCCAGCAGCTACGAAGCGTCAGATACGCAGTATTTT.

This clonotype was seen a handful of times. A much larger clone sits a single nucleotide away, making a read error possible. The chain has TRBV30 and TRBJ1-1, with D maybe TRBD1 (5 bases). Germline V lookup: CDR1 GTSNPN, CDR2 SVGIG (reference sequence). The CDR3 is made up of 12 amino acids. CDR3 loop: CAWRVEGLGAFF. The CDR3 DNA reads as TGTGCCTGGCGTGTAGAGGGACTGGGTGCTTTCTTT.

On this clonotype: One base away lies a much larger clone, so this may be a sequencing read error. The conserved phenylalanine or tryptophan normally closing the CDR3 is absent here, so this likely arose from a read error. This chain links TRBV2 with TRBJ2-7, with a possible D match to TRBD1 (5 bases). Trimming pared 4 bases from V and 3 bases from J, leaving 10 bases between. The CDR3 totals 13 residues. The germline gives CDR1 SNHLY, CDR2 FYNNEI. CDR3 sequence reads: CASSVGRGYEQYY. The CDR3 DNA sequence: TGTGCCAGCAGTGTGGGAAGGGGCTACGAGCAGTACTAC.

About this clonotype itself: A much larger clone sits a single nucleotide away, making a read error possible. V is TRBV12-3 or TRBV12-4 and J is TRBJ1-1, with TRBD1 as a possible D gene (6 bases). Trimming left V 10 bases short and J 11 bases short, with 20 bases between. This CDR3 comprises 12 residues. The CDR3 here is CANSPDSSRAFF. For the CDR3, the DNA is TGTGCCAACAGCCCGGACAGTTCCAGGGCTTTCTTT.

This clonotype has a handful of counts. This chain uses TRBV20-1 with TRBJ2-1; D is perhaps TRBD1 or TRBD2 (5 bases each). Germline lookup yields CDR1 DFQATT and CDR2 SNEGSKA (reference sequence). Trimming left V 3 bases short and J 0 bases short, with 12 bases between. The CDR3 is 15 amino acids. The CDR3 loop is CSARVWGSSYNEQFF. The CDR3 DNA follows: TGCAGTGCTAGGGTATGGGGGAGCTCCTACAATGAGCAGTTCTTC.

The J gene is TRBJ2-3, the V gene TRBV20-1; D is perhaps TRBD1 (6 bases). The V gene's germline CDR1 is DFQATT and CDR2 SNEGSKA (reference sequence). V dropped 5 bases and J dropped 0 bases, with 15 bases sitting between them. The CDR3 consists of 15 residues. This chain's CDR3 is CSAGRGAASTDTQYF. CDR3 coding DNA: TGCAGTGCTGGCAGGGGAGCAGCTAGCACAGATACGCAGTATTTT.

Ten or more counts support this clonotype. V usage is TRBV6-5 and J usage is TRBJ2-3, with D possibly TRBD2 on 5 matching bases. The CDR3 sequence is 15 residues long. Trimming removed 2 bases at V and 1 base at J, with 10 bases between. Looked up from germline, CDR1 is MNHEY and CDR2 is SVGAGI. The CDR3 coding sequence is TGTGCCAGCAGTTACGCACTAGACGGCACAGATACGCAGTATTTT. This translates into CASSYALDGTDTQYF.

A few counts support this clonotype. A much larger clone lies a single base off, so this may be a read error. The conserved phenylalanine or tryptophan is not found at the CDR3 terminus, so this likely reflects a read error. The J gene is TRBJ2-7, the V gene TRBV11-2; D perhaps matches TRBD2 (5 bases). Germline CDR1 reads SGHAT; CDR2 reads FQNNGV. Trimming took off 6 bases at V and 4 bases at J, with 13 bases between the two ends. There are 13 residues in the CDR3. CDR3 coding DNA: TGTGCCAGCAGTCCCGGGGTCGGTTACGAGCAGTACCTC. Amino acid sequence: CASSPGVGYEQYL.

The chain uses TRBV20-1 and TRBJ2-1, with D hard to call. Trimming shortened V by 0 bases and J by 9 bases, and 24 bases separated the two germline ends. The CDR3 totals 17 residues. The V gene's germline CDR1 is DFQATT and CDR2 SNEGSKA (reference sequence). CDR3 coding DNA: TGCAGTGCTAGAGATACGCCTAGACACGGTTTTACGGGTGAGCAGTTCTTC. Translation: CSARDTPRHGFTGEQFF.

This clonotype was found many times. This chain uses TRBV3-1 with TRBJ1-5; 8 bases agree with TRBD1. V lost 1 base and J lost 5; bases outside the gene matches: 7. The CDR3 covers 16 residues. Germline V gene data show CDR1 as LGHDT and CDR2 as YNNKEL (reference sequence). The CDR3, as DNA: TGTGCCAGCAGCCAAGGGTACGGACAGGGTCATCAGCCCCAGCATTTT. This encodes CASSQGYGQGHQPQHF.

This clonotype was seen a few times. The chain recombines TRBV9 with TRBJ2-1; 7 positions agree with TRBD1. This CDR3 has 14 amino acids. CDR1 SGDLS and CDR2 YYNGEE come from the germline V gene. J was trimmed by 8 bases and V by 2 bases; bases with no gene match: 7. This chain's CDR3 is CASSVGSDRDEQFF. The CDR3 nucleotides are TGTGCCAGCAGCGTTGGATCTGACAGGGATGAGCAGTTCTTC.

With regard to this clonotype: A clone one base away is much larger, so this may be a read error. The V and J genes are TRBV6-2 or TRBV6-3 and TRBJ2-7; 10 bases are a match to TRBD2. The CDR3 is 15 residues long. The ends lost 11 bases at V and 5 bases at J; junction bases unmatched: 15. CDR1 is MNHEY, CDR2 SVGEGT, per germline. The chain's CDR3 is CAGTPLAGDPHEQYF. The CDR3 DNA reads TGTGCCGGCACCCCTCTAGCGGGAGATCCCCACGAGCAGTACTTC.

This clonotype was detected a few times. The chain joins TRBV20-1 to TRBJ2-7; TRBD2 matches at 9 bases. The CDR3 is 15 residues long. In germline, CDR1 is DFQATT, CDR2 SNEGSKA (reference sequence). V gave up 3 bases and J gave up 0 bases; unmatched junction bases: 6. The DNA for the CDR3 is TGCAGTGCTAGGACGAGCGGGAGGCCCTCCTACGAGCAGTACTTC. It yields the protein CSARTSGRPSYEQYF.